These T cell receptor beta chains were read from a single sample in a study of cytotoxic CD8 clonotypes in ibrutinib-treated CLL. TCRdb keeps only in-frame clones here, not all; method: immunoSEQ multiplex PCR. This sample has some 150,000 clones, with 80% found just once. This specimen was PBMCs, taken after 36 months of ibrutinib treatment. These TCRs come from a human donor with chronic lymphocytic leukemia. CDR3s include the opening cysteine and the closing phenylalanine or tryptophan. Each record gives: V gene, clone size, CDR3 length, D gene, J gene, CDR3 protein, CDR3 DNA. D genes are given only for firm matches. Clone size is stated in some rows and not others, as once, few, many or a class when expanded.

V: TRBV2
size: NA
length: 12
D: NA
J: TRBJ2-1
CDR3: CATHRRGNEQFF
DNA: TGTGCCACGCACCGGAGAGGGAATGAGCAGTTCTTC

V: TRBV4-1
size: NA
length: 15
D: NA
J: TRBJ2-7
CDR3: CASSPGPGGFYEQYF
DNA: TGCGCCAGCAGCCCAGGGCCTGGAGGGTTCTACGAGCAGTACTTC

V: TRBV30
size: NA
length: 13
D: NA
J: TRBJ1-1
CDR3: CATQRQPNTEAFF
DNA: TGTGCCACACAAAGACAGCCGAACACTGAAGCTTTCTTT

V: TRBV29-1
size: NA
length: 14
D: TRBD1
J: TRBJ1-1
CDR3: CSVAGQFMNTEAFF
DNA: TGCAGCGTTGCGGGACAGTTCATGAACACTGAAGCTTTCTTT

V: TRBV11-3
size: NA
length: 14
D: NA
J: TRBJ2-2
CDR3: CASSSRKGAGELFF
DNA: TGTGCCAGCAGCTCAAGGAAGGGGGCCGGGGAGCTGTTTTTT

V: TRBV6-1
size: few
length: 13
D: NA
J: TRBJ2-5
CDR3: CASSVWRAETQYF
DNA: TGTGCCAGCAGTGTGTGGCGGGCGGAGACCCAGTACTTC

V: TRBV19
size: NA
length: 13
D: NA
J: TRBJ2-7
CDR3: CASSNTVLDEQYF
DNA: TGTGCCAGTAGTAATACAGTACTCGACGAGCAGTACTTC

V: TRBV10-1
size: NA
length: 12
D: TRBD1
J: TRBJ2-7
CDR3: CASSADREKQYF
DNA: TGCGCCAGCAGTGCGGACAGGGAGAAGCAGTACTTC

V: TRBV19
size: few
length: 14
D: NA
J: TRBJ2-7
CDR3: CASSIVAARYEQYF
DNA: TGTGCCAGTAGTATAGTAGCAGCGCGCTACGAGCAGTACTTC

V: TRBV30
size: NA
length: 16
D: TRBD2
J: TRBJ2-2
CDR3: CAWRIGLVRDTGELFF
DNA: TGTGCCTGGAGGATCGGACTAGTTCGGGACACCGGGGAGCTGTTTTTT

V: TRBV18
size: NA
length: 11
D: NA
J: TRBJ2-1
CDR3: CASSRSQEQFF
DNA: TGTGCCAGCTCACGAAGCCAGGAGCAGTTCTTC

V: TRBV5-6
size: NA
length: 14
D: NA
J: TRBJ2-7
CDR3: CASSFQGNSYEQYF
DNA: TGTGCCAGCAGCTTCCAGGGGAATTCCTACGAGCAGTACTTC

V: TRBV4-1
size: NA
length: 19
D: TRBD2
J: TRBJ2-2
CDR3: CASSQDVVLAGGSTGELFF
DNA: TGCGCCAGCAGCCAAGATGTCGTACTAGCGGGGGGCAGCACCGGGGAGCTGTTTTTT